Each of the 2 T cell receptor beta chains below was sequenced from the same sample in a study of long-term antiretroviral therapy in people with HIV. Running of the v3.0 immunoSEQ assay took place at survey level. Sequencing was performed with immunoSEQ multiplex PCR; in TCRdb, only in-frame clones are kept and a portion is missing. The sample lists some 7,800 clones, roughly 80% occurring once. This specimen was unsorted PBMCs, taken roughly 2.5 years before starting antiretroviral therapy. The receptors were sampled from a man aged 40-50 years with HIV.

The J gene is TRBJ1-2, the V gene TRBV5-4; D remains ambiguous. Germline CDR1 is SGHNT and CDR2 is YYREEE (reference sequence). The CDR3 is 14 amino acids. The ends were cut back, 0 bases at V and 2 bases at J, with 8 bases in the middle. The CDR3 coding sequence is TGTGCCAGCAGCTTGGGGCAGGAGAACTATGGCTACACCTTC. Amino acid sequence: CASSLGQENYGYTF.

The chain couples TRBV2 to TRBJ1-5; D remains ambiguous. Germline-derived CDR1 and CDR2 are SNHLY and FYNNEI. Trimming took off 3 bases at V and 0 bases at J, with 3 bases between the two ends. This CDR3 has 13 amino acids. CDR3 in amino acids: CASSDRSNQPQHF. In DNA form, the CDR3 reads TGTGCCAGCAGTGACCGTAGCAATCAGCCCCAGCATTTT.